This T cell receptor (beta chain) was profiled in a study of vaccination effects on CD4 cells after COVID-19. Study-wide findings and caveats: Convalescents' spike-reactive clones after vaccination were mainly made up of new clones that the vaccine induced.

Regarding this clone: The antigen is undetermined.

In germline, CDR1 is KGHSH, CDR2 LQKENI. The CDR3 consists of 16 residues. Deletions cut 0 bases from V and 8 bases from J, with 19 bases between. Using viral peptide pools, the ViraFEST assay grew out antigen-specific CD4+ T cells prior to sequencing. Subsequent to 10 days of culture, CD4+ T cells were isolated. The individual was infected with SARS-CoV-2 between March and December 2020, as confirmed by PCR. Cultures had half their medium replaced with IL-2 medium on days 3 and 7. Only in-frame clones appear in the TCRdb table, and some are missing; sequencing was by immunoSEQ multiplex PCR. The top ten clones hold about 30% of a sample with 30,000 to 35,000 clones, about 72% of them seen once.

Sequences were derived from CD4+ T cells from PBMCs cultured with a peptide pool, sampled before COVID-19 vaccination. This receptor was obtained from a human donor who had a prior SARS-CoV-2 infection. The chain uses TRBV18 and TRBJ1-2; D is unclear. CDR3 coding DNA: TGTGCCAGCTCACCACCGTCCCAAGGGCCGGGTGGCGGCTACACCTTC. Residues: CASSPPSQGPGGGYTF.